Reported below is one TCR beta chain. The data belong to a study of blood T cell repertoires in COVID-19. Study as a whole: The analysed material was cDNA or gDNA that came from T cells, B-cell-depleted T cells, or PBMCs.

As handled by the study authors: Nucleated cell number was recorded as an estimate derived from reference gene primer amplification. Profiling relied on immunoSEQ multiplex PCR, and the TCRdb table lists in-frame clones only, not all of them. The V and J calls and the clone size are those of that table, but D and trimming were determined from the DNA. This table holds approximately 280,000 clones, almost 85% found once. Germline V CDR1 and CDR2: SGHNT, YENEEA. J was trimmed by 4 bases and V by 5 bases; bases with no gene match: 9. There are 15 residues in the CDR3. The receptor was isolated from a middle-aged man with active or convalescent COVID-19. The material sequenced was peripheral blood. This rearrangement joins TRBV11-3 to TRBJ2-3; 7 bases align to TRBD2. The CDR3 sequence is CASSPGRGISDTQYF. CDR3 bases: TGTGCCAGCAGCCCAGGGAGGGGAATCTCAGATACGCAGTATTTT.